Listed below are T cell receptor beta chains from one sample, sequenced in a study of T-cell reconstitution after alpha-beta-depleted transplantation in children. TCRdb re-analysed the PCR reads in MiXCR, keeping a single row per CDR3 protein. The sample includes about 610,000 distinct CDR3 sequences, 10% of them seen just once. The source was PBMCs from the stem cell graft donor, collected from the stem cell graft. These receptors originate from a human donor who donated a stem cell graft to a child with acute myeloid leukemia. CDR3s include the opening cysteine and the closing phenylalanine or tryptophan. D genes are given only for firm matches. Expanded clones are given a class, and other clones once, few, many or no size at all.

D gene	V gene	clone size	J gene	CDR3 protein	CDR3 DNA
-	TRBV15	-	TRBJ1-1	CATRGLGGREAFF	TGTGCCACCAGGGGACTTGGCGGGAGGGAAGCTTTCTTT
-	TRBV6-1	-	TRBJ2-7	CASSEAPRGYEQYF	TGTGCCAGCAGTGAAGCTCCCAGGGGATACGAGCAGTACTTC
TRBD2	TRBV6-2/TRBV6-3	-	TRBJ2-7	CASLRDSGGGEQYF	TGTGCCAGCCTACGCGACAGCGGGGGAGGTGAGCAGTACTTC
-	TRBV6-2/TRBV6-3	few	TRBJ2-1	CASSLNGGKVDEQFF	TGTGCCAGCAGTCTAAACGGCGGGAAGGTCGATGAGCAGTTCTTC
TRBD2	TRBV28	many	TRBJ2-5	CASRPTGLAGGETQYF	TGTGCCAGCAGGCCGACTGGACTAGCGGGAGGAGAGACCCAGTACTTC
TRBD2	TRBV9	-	TRBJ2-2	CASSVGLAGVRTGELFF	TGTGCCAGCAGCGTAGGCCTAGCGGGAGTAAGGACCGGGGAGCTGTTTTTT
TRBD2	TRBV6-6	few	TRBJ2-7	CASGGLVAREQYF	TGTGCCAGCGGCGGACTAGTCGCACGGGAGCAGTACTTC
-	TRBV14	-	TRBJ1-1	CASSQVLGAATEAFF	TGTGCCAGCAGCCAAGTACTTGGGGCAGCCACTGAAGCTTTCTTT
-	TRBV27	many	TRBJ2-1	CASSSGPPNYNEQFF	TGTGCCAGCAGTAGCGGGCCCCCCAATTACAATGAGCAGTTCTTC
-	TRBV28	-	TRBJ2-5	CASRRRVTILQETQYF	TGTGCCAGCAGAAGAAGAGTAACTATTCTCCAAGAGACCCAGTACTTC
TRBD2	TRBV5-1	many	TRBJ2-7	CASSFSGRTSYEQYF	TGCGCCAGCAGTTTCAGCGGGAGGACCTCCTACGAGCAGTACTTC
TRBD1	TRBV9	-	TRBJ2-5	CASTSGTALGEETQYF	TGTGCCAGCACCTCCGGGACAGCGCTTGGGGAAGAGACCCAGTACTTC
TRBD2	TRBV6-2/TRBV6-3	-	TRBJ2-1	CASSDWGLAGLNEQFF	TGTGCCAGCAGCGACTGGGGACTAGCGGGTTTAAATGAGCAGTTCTTC
TRBD1	TRBV9	-	TRBJ2-2	CASSGDRALNTGELFF	TGTGCCAGCAGCGGGGACAGGGCCTTGAACACCGGGGAGCTGTTTTTT
-	TRBV12-3/TRBV12-4	many	TRBJ2-5	CASTSSGETQYF	TGTGCCAGCACCTCAAGTGGAGAGACCCAGTACTTC
TRBD1	TRBV20-1	many	TRBJ2-7	CSASTNRGSHYEQYF	TGCAGTGCTAGCACCAACAGGGGCTCCCACTACGAGCAGTACTTC
TRBD2	TRBV20-1	-	TRBJ2-1	CSARSPGLLRGEQFF	TGCAGTGCTAGATCGCCGGGACTATTAAGGGGTGAGCAGTTCTTC
TRBD2	TRBV5-1	few	TRBJ2-1	CASSSTSTSVGEQFF	TGCGCCAGCAGCTCAACGTCTACTAGCGTCGGTGAGCAGTTCTTC
-	TRBV3-1	-	TRBJ2-2	CATSRPGQLTNTGELFF	TGTGCCACCTCCCGCCCGGGACAACTCACGAACACCGGGGAGCTGTTTTTT
-	TRBV29-1	many	TRBJ2-5	CSVEGGSGTQYF	TGCAGCGTTGAGGGTGGGAGCGGGACCCAGTACTTC
TRBD2	TRBV18	few	TRBJ2-2	CASSLTTGLAGRRFTGELFF	TGTGCCAGCTCACTGACGACCGGACTAGCGGGACGGCGGTTCACCGGGGAGCTGTTTTTT
-	TRBV6-1	-	TRBJ2-7	CASSMTTTSSYEQYF	TGTGCCAGCAGTATGACGACAACTAGCTCCTACGAGCAGTACTTC
-	TRBV28	-	TRBJ2-5	CASTPGAQETQYF	TGTGCCAGCACCCCCGGGGCACAAGAGACCCAGTACTTC
-	TRBV20-1	many	TRBJ2-7	CSAELRDTPFEQYF	TGCAGTGCAGAATTACGGGACACTCCCTTCGAGCAGTACTTC
-	TRBV7-9	-	TRBJ2-7	CASTPTGQTKEQYF	TGTGCCAGCACCCCAACCGGACAGACCAAAGAGCAGTACTTC
TRBD1	TRBV10-3	many	TRBJ2-4	CAISEPSGQGAKNIQYF	TGTGCCATCAGTGAGCCCTCGGGACAGGGGGCCAAAAACATTCAGTACTTC
TRBD1	TRBV10-3	many	TRBJ1-1	CAVLRQGDTEAFF	TGTGCCGTCTTAAGACAGGGGGACACTGAAGCTTTCTTT
TRBD1	TRBV10-3	many	TRBJ2-2	CAINNRGLDTGELFF	TGTGCCATCAATAACAGGGGGCTGGACACCGGGGAGCTGTTTTTT
-	TRBV12-3/TRBV12-4	many	TRBJ2-6	CAGSMGAGANVLTF	TGTGCCGGTTCAATGGGGGCCGGGGCCAACGTCCTGACTTTC
-	TRBV29-1	few	TRBJ2-7	CSVESTVAYEQYF	TGCAGCGTTGAGAGCACAGTTGCCTACGAGCAGTACTTC
-	TRBV2	-	TRBJ2-7	CASNGENEQYF	TGTGCCAGCAACGGAGAGAACGAGCAGTACTTC
TRBD2	TRBV5-1	-	TRBJ2-6	CASSPLAGVGRSGANVLTF	TGCGCCAGCAGCCCTCTAGCGGGAGTAGGTCGCTCTGGGGCCAACGTCCTGACTTTC
TRBD2	TRBV4-3	-	TRBJ2-7	CASSQALAGSYEQYF	TGCGCCAGCAGCCAAGCCCTAGCGGGTTCCTACGAGCAGTACTTC